Below, one T cell receptor beta chain is given with its context. Its antigen is unknown. The CDR3 covers 15 residues. Germline V gene sequence: CDR1 SGHNT, CDR2 YYREEE (reference sequence). Trimming removed 4 bases at V and 4 bases at J, with 17 bases between. The sample is drawn from a study of beta chain features in type 1 diabetes. Study results and caveats: Patients with Type 1 diabetes showed moderately but significantly shorter TCRB CDR3s in all four CD4+ subsets.

Sampling consisted of one heparinised blood draw per donor, averaging around 100 mL. Purity above 98% was achieved in all sorted populations. Expressed TCRB transcripts were sequenced after all isolated RNA was converted to cDNA. The data were produced by immunoSEQ multiplex PCR, yet TCRdb's version contains in-frame clones alone and is incomplete. There are approximately 150,000 clones in the sample; about 10% occur only once, and roughly 1.3% lies in the top ten. The sequence came from a man aged 18 to 29 in good health. V and J are TRBV5-4 and TRBJ1-2, with no clear D. Material: naive CD4+ T cells from blood. DNA for the CDR3: TGTGCCAGCAGCACGATGGGCAGGATAAGCTATGGCTACACCTTC. It encodes CASSTMGRISYGYTF. The entire variable domain, with the rest obtained from reference TRBV5-4 and TRBJ1-2, is as follows: ETGVTQSPTHLIKTRGQQVTLRCSSQSGHNTVSWYQQALGQGPQFIFQYYREEENGRGNFPPRFSGLQFPNYSSELNVNALELDDSALYLCASSTMGRISYGYTFGSGTRLTVV.